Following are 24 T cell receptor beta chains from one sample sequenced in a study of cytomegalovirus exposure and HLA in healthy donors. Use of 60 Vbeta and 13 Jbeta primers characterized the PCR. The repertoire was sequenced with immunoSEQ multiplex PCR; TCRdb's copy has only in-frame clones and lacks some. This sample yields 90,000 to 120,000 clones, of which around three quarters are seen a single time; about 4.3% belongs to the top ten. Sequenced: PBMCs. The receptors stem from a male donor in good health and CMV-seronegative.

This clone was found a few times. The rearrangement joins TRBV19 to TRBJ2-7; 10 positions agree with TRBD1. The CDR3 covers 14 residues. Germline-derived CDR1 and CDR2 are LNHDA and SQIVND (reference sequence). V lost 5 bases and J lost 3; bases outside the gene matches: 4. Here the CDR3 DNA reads TGTGCCAGTAGTCCGGGACAGGGGATCTACGAGCAGTACTTC. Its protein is CASSPGQGIYEQYF.

The DNA of the CDR3 is TGTGCCAGCAGCGTACAGTCCGAGCAGTACTTC. This translates into CASSVQSEQYF. The genes are TRBV9 and TRBJ2-7; no clear D. Per the germline V gene, CDR1 is SGDLS and CDR2 is YYNGEE. This CDR3 contains 11 residues. V was pared by 1 base and J by 6 bases, with 5 bases between.

The CDR3 sequence: CASSRRQGREETQYF. The CDR3 DNA reads as TGTGCCAGCAGTCGACGACAGGGAAGGGAGGAGACCCAGTACTTC. V is TRBV6-5 and J is TRBJ2-5; 7 bases line up with TRBD1. This CDR3 is 15 amino acids long. The junction had 11 bases not matched to a gene; V was cut back by 5 bases and J by 5 bases. Per germline, CDR1 MNHEY and CDR2 SVGAGI.

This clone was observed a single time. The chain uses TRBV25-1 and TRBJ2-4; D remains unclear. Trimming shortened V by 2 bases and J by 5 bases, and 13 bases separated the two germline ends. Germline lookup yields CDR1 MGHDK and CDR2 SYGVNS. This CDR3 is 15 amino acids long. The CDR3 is CASSEIDKEQNIQYF. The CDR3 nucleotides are TGTGCCAGCAGTGAAATCGACAAGGAACAAAACATTCAGTACTTC.

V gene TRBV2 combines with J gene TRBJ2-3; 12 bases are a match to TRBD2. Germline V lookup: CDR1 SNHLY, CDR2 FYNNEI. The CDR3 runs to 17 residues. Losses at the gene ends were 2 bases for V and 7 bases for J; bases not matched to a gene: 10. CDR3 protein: CASSESASGRGRYTQYF. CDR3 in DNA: TGTGCCAGCAGTGAATCGGCTAGCGGGAGGGGAAGGTATACGCAGTATTTT. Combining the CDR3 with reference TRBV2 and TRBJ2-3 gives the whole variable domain EPEVTQTPSHQVTQMGQEVILRCVPISNHLYFYWYRQILGQKVEFLVSFYNNEISEKSEIFDDQFSVERPDGSNFTLKIRSTKLEDSAMYFCASSESASGRGRYTQYFGPGTRLTVL.

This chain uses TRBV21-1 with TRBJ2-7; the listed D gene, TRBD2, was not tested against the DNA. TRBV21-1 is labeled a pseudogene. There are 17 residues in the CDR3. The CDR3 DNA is TGTGCCAGCAGCTATTCCCCTAGCGGAAGGAGCTCCTACGAGCAGTACTTC. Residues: CASSYSPSGRSSYEQYF.

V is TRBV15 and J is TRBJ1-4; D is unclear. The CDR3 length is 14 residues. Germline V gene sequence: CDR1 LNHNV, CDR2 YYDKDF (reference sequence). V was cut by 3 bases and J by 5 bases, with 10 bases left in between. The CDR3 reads CATSSRIPNEKLFF. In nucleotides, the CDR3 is TGTGCCACCAGCAGCAGGATACCAAATGAAAAACTGTTTTTT.

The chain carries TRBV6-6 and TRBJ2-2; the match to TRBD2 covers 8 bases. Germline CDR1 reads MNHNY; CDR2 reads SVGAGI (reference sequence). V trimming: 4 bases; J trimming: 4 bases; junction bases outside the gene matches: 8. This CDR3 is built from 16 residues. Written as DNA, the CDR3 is TGTGCCAGCAGTTTCCCGGGACTAGAGCGCACCGGGGAGCTGTTTTTT. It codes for CASSFPGLERTGELFF.

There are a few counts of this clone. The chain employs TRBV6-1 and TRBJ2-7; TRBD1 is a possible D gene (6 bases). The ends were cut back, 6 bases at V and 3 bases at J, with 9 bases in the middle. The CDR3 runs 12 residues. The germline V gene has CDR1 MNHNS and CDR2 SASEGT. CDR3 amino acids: CASSKDSYEQYF. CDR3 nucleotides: TGTGCCAGCAGCAAGGACAGCTACGAGCAGTACTTC.

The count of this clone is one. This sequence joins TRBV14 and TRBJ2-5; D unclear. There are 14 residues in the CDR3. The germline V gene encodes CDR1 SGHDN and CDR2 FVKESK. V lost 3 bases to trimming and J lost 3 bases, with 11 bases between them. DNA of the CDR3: TGTGCCAGCAGCCATGTCCACGCAGAAGAGACCCAGTACTTC. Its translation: CASSHVHAEETQYF.

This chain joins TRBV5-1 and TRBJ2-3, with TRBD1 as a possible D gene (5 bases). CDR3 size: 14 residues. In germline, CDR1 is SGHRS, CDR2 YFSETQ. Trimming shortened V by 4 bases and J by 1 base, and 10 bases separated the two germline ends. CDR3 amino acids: CASSASQGTDTQYF. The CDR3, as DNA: TGCGCCAGCAGCGCCTCACAGGGCACAGATACGCAGTATTTT.

CDR3 sequence (DNA): TGTGCCAGCCGATCCGGGACTAGCGGTAACAATGAGCAGTTCTTC. Translated, it gives CASRSGTSGNNEQFF. V and J are TRBV7-2 and TRBJ2-1; 11 nucleotides agree with TRBD2. J was trimmed by 5 bases and V by 8 bases; bases with no gene match: 8. This CDR3 has 15 amino acids. From germline, CDR1 is SGHTA and CDR2 FQGNSA. The complete variable domain, with remaining parts taken from reference TRBV7-2 and TRBJ2-1, reads GAGVSQSPSNKVTEKGKDVELRCDPISGHTALYWYRQSLGQGLEFLIYFQGNSAPDKSGLPSDRFSAERTGGSVSTLTIQRTQQEDSAVYLCASRSGTSGNNEQFFGPGTRLTVL.

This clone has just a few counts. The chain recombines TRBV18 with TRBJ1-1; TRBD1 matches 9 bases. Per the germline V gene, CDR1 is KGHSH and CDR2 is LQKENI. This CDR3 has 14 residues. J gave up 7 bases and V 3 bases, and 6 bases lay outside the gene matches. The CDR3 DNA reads TGTGCCAGCTCACCCAAGGGACAGGGTGTTGAAGCTTTCTTT. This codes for CASSPKGQGVEAFF.

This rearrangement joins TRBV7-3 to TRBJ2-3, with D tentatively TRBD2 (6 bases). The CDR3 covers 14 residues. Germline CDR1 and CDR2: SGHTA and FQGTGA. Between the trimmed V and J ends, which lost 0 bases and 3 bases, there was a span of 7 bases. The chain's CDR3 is CASSLTGRTDTQYF. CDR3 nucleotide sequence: TGTGCCAGCAGCTTAACTGGGAGGACAGATACGCAGTATTTT.

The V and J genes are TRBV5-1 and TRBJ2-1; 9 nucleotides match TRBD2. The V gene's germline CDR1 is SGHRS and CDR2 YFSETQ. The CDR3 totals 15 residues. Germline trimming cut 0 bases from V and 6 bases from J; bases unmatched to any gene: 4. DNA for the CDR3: TGCGCCAGCAGCTTGGAGGGACTAGCTTCCAATGAGCAGTTCTTC. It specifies CASSLEGLASNEQFF.

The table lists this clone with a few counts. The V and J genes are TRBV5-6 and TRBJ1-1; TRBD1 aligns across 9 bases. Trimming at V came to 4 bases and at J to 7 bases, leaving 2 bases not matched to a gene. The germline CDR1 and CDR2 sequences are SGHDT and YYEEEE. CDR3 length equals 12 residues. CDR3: CASSVDRGEAFF. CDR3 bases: TGTGCCAGCAGCGTGGACAGGGGTGAAGCTTTCTTT.

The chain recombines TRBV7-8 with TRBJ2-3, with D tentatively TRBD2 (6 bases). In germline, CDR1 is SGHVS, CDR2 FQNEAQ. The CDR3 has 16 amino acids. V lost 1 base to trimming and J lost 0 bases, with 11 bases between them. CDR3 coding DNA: TGTGCCAGCAGCTTAGTGGGTGGGACTAGCACAGATACGCAGTATTTT. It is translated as CASSLVGGTSTDTQYF.

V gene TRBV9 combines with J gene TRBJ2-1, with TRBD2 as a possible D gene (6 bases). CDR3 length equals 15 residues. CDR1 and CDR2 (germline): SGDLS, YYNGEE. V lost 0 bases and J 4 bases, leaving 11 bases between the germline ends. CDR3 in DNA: TGTGCCAGCAGCGTAGTCAGACTAGTGTACAATGAGCAGTTCTTC. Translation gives CASSVVRLVYNEQFF.

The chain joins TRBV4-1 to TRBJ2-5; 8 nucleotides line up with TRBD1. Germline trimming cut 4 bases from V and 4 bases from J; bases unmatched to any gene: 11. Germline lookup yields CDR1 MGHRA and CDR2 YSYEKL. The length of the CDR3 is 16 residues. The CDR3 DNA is TGCGCCAGCAGCCCGAGCTTACAGGGGGTTGTAGAGACCCAGTACTTC. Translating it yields CASSPSLQGVVETQYF.

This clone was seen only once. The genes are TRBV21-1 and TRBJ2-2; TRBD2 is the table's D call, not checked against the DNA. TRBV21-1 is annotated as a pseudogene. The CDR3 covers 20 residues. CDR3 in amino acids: CASSKRSALEREMDTGELFF. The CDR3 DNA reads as TGTGCCAGCAGCAAACGATCCGCCCTCGAGCGGGAGATGGACACCGGGGAGCTGTTTTTT.

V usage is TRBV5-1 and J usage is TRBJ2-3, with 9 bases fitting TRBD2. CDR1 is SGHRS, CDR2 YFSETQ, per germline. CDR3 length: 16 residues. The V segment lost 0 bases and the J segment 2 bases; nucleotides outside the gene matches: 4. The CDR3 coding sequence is TGCGCCAGCAGCTTGGGACTAGCGGATCCCACAGATACGCAGTATTTT. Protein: CASSLGLADPTDTQYF.

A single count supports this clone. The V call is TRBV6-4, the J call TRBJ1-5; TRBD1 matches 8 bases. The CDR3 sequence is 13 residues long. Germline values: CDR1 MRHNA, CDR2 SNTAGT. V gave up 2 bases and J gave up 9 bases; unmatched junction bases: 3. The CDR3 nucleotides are TGTGCCAGCAGTGACGGACAGGGACTGCCCCAGCATTTT. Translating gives CASSDGQGLPQHF.

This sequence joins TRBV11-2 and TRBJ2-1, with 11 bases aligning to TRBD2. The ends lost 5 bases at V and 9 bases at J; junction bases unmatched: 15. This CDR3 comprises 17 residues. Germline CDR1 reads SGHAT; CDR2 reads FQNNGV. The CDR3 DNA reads TGTGCCAGCAGCACCCAATTTAGCGGGAGGGCCTTTTCTGAGCAGTTCTTC. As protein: CASSTQFSGRAFSEQFF.

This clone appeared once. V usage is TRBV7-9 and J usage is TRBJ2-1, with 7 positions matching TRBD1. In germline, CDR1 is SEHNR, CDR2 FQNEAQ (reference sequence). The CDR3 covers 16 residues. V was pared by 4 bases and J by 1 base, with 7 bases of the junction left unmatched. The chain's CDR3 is CASSSSRDSSYNEQFF. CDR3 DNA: TGTGCCAGCAGCTCTTCACGGGACAGTTCCTACAATGAGCAGTTCTTC.